This T cell receptor (beta chain) was sequenced in a study of vaccination and CD4 T cells after COVID-19. Treatment in this sample: roughly 11-day PBMC culture with coronavirus spike peptide pools or control peptides (ViraFEST assay). These CD4+ T cells came from an unexposed donor, sampled before the COVID-19 pandemic (2011-2018). The authors swapped half the medium for fresh IL-2 medium on days 3 and 7. Investigators exposed CD4+ T cells from unexposed donors to SARS-CoV-2 S/N and four cold-coronavirus spikes, as cells permitted. The Oncomine TCR Beta short-read assay generated sequence data from the DNA of cultured CD4+ T cells. TCRdb re-analysed the PCR reads in MiXCR, keeping a single row per CDR3 protein. The repertoire has several thousand distinct CDR3 sequences, roughly 36% of them found once; the top ten carry around 15%. Remarks on this clonotype: Antigen unknown.

The receptor comes from a human donor in good health. The material sequenced was CD4+ T cells from blood, cultured in vitro.

This CDR3 reads CASSRLGNNEQFF. The CDR3 DNA follows: TGCGCCAGCAGCCGGTTAGGTAACAATGAGCAGTTCTTC. The rearrangement joins TRBV5-1 to TRBJ2-1; D gene unclear. The CDR3 spans 13 residues. Germline V gives CDR1 SGHRS, CDR2 YFSETQ. Trimming shortened V by 4 bases and J by 5 bases, and 10 bases separated the two germline ends. The full variable domain, rest sourced from reference TRBV5-1 and TRBJ2-1, is KAGVTQTPRYLIKTRGQQVTLSCSPISGHRSVSWYQQTPGQGLQFLFEYFSETQRNKGNFPGRFSGRQFSNSRSEMNVSTLELGDSALYLCASSRLGNNEQFFGPGTRLTVL.